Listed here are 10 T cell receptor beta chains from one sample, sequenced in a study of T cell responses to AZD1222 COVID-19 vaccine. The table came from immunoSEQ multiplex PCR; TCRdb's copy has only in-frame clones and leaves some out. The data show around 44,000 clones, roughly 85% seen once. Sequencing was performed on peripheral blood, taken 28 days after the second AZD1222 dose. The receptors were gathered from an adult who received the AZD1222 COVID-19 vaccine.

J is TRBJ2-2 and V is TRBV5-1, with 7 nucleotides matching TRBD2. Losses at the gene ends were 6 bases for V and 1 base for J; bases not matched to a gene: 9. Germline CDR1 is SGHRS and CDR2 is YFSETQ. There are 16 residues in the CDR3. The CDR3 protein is CASNAAGDLNTGELFF. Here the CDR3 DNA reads TGCGCCAGCAACGCCGCGGGGGATTTGAACACCGGGGAGCTGTTTTTT.

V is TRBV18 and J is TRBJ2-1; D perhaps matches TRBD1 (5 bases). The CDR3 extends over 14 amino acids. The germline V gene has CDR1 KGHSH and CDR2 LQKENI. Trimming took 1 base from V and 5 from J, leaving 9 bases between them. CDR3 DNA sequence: TGTGCCAGCTCACCACAGGGGTTCGACAATGAGCAGTTCTTC. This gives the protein CASSPQGFDNEQFF.

This CDR3 reads CASVKGTGGGYGYTF. CDR3 DNA sequence: TGTGCCAGCGTTAAAGGGACAGGGGGCGGTTATGGCTACACCTTC. The rearrangement joins TRBV28 to TRBJ1-2, with 12 bases that match TRBD1. There are 15 residues in the CDR3. Germline V CDR1 and CDR2: MDHEN, SYDVKM. V trimming: 8 bases; J trimming: 5 bases; junction bases outside the gene matches: 9.

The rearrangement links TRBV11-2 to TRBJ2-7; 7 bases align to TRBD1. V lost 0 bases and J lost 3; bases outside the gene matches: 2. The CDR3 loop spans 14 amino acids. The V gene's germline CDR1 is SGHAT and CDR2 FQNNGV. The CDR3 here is CASSLETGNYEQYF. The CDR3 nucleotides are TGTGCCAGCAGCTTAGAGACAGGGAACTACGAGCAGTACTTC.

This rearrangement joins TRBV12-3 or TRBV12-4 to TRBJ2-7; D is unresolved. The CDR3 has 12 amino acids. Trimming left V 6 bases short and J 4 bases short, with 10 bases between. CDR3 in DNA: TGTGCCAGCAGCCCGTTTGGGTACGAGCAGTACTTC. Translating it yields CASSPFGYEQYF.

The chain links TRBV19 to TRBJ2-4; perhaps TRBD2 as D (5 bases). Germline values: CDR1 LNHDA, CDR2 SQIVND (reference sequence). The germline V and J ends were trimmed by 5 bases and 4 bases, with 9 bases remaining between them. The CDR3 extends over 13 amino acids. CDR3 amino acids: CASSPGKKNIQYF. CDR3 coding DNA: TGTGCCAGTAGTCCCGGGAAAAAAAACATTCAGTACTTC.

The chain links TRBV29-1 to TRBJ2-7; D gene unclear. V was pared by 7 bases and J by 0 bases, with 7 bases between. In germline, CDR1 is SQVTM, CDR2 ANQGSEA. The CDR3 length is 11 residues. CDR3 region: CSGGNSYEQYF. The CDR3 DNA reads TGCAGCGGTGGCAACTCCTACGAGCAGTACTTC.

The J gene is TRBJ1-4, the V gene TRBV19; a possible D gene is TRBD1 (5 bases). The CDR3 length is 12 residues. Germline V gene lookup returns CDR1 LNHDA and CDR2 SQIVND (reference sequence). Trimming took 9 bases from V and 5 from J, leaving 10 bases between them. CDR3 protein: CASREPNEKLFF. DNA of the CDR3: TGTGCCAGCAGGGAGCCCAATGAAAAACTGTTTTTT.

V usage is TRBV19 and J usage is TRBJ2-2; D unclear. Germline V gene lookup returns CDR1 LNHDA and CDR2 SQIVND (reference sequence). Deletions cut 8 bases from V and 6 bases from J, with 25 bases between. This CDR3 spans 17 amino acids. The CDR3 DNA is TGTGCCAGTCTATCCGTCCGTTCACTCGGAAGGGCCGGGGAGCTGTTTTTT. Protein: CASLSVRSLGRAGELFF.

CDR3 nucleotide sequence: TGCGCCGGTAAAATGGCAGGGGAAGAGACCCAGTACTTC. This gives the protein CAGKMAGEETQYF. The chain combines TRBV10-2 with TRBJ2-5; perhaps TRBD1 as D (6 bases). This CDR3 region has 13 residues. CDR1 WSHSY and CDR2 SAAADI come from the germline V gene. Trimming cost V 11 bases and J 3 bases, with 16 bases left between them.